These T cell receptor beta chains were read from a single sample in a study of T-cell reconstitution after alpha-beta-depleted transplantation in children. TCRdb re-called the PCR reads with MiXCR, one entry per CDR3 protein. Among approximately 630,000 distinct CDR3 sequences listed, approximately 14% were seen once. Sequenced here: PBMCs, sampled before TCRalphabeta/CD19-depleted stem cell transplant. These receptors were obtained from a girl between 2 and 10 years old with congenital amegakaryocytic thrombocytopenia, due to receive a stem cell transplant. The CDR3 runs from the conserved cysteine through the conserved F or W. Fields, in order: D gene, clone size, J gene, V gene, CDR3 protein, CDR3 DNA. The D gene is left open where the match is weak. Clone size, where shown, is once, few, many, or a class for clones that have expanded.

d_call: -
clone_size: once
j_call: TRBJ2-5
v_call: TRBV11-2
cdr3_aa: CASSPTQDGYQETQYF
cdr3_nt: TGTGCCAGCAGCCCTACTCAGGACGGGTACCAAGAGACCCAGTACTTC

d_call: -
clone_size: many
j_call: TRBJ2-3
v_call: TRBV5-1
cdr3_aa: CASSYSRGSTDTQYF
cdr3_nt: TGCGCCAGCAGCTACTCCCGTGGGAGCACAGATACGCAGTATTTT

d_call: TRBD1
clone_size: few
j_call: TRBJ1-5
v_call: TRBV20-1
cdr3_aa: CSAWPGQVNQPQHF
cdr3_nt: TGCAGTGCATGGCCGGGACAGGTGAATCAGCCCCAGCATTTT

d_call: TRBD2
clone_size: many
j_call: TRBJ2-7
v_call: TRBV20-1
cdr3_aa: CSASGTRGPYEQYF
cdr3_nt: TGCAGTGCTAGTGGGACTAGAGGACCCTACGAGCAGTACTTC

d_call: -
clone_size: many
j_call: TRBJ2-7
v_call: TRBV4-1
cdr3_aa: CASSQTTFQGSYEQYF
cdr3_nt: TGCGCCAGCAGCCAGACGACCTTTCAGGGCTCCTACGAGCAGTACTTC

d_call: -
clone_size: many
j_call: TRBJ2-7
v_call: TRBV12-3/TRBV12-4
cdr3_aa: CASRGLNYEQYF
cdr3_nt: TGTGCCAGCAGGGGCCTCAACTACGAGCAGTACTTC

d_call: -
clone_size: -
j_call: TRBJ2-1
v_call: TRBV5-1
cdr3_aa: CASSLASLGEQFF
cdr3_nt: TGCGCCAGCAGCTTGGCGTCGCTGGGGGAGCAGTTCTTC

d_call: TRBD2
clone_size: many
j_call: TRBJ2-3
v_call: TRBV20-1
cdr3_aa: CSARDLREGRDTQYF
cdr3_nt: TGCAGTGCTAGAGATTTGCGGGAGGGCCGAGATACGCAGTATTTT

d_call: -
clone_size: -
j_call: TRBJ2-5
v_call: TRBV20-1
cdr3_aa: CSARDIGREREETQYF
cdr3_nt: TGCAGTGCTAGAGATATTGGAAGGGAGCGGGAAGAGACCCAGTACTTC

d_call: TRBD1
clone_size: few
j_call: TRBJ2-7
v_call: TRBV5-1
cdr3_aa: CASSDGQVAYEQYF
cdr3_nt: TGCGCCAGCAGCGACGGACAGGTCGCCTACGAGCAGTACTTC

d_call: TRBD1
clone_size: many
j_call: TRBJ2-5
v_call: TRBV25-1
cdr3_aa: CASSEYLQGAGETQYF
cdr3_nt: TGTGCCAGCAGTGAATATCTACAGGGGGCGGGAGAGACCCAGTACTTC

d_call: -
clone_size: few
j_call: TRBJ2-7
v_call: TRBV11-2
cdr3_aa: CASSLVSSAYVSYEQYF
cdr3_nt: TGTGCCAGCAGCTTAGTCTCCAGCGCCTACGTCTCCTACGAGCAGTACTTC

d_call: -
clone_size: many
j_call: TRBJ1-1
v_call: TRBV5-1
cdr3_aa: CASSFTGETEAFF
cdr3_nt: TGCGCCAGCAGCTTTACGGGTGAGACTGAAGCTTTCTTT

d_call: -
clone_size: few
j_call: TRBJ2-1
v_call: TRBV29-1
cdr3_aa: CSVVLVIFDEQFF
cdr3_nt: TGCAGCGTTGTTCTAGTAATTTTCGATGAGCAGTTCTTC

d_call: -
clone_size: few
j_call: TRBJ1-1
v_call: TRBV2
cdr3_aa: CASTEGRGTEAFF
cdr3_nt: TGTGCCAGCACCGAGGGGCGCGGGACTGAAGCTTTCTTT

d_call: TRBD1
clone_size: many
j_call: TRBJ1-1
v_call: TRBV5-1
cdr3_aa: CASSFGTAEQGIMYTEAFF
cdr3_nt: TGCGCCAGCAGCTTCGGGACTGCTGAACAGGGGATTATGTACACTGAAGCTTTCTTT

d_call: -
clone_size: -
j_call: TRBJ2-5
v_call: TRBV5-1
cdr3_aa: CASTQFQYQETQYF
cdr3_nt: TGCGCCAGTACGCAATTCCAATACCAAGAGACCCAGTACTTC

d_call: TRBD2
clone_size: few
j_call: TRBJ2-1
v_call: TRBV12-3/TRBV12-4
cdr3_aa: CASSQPWTSGRRDNEQFF
cdr3_nt: TGTGCCAGCAGTCAGCCTTGGACTAGCGGGAGACGGGACAATGAGCAGTTCTTC

d_call: -
clone_size: many
j_call: TRBJ2-2
v_call: TRBV12-3/TRBV12-4
cdr3_aa: CASSLNGIDTGELFF
cdr3_nt: TGTGCCAGCAGTTTAAACGGGATTGACACCGGGGAGCTGTTTTTT

d_call: -
clone_size: few
j_call: TRBJ1-6
v_call: TRBV27
cdr3_aa: CASSLLSASNFPLHF
cdr3_nt: TGTGCCAGCAGTTTATTATCGGCAAGCAATTTCCCCCTCCACTTT

d_call: -
clone_size: -
j_call: TRBJ2-7
v_call: TRBV18
cdr3_aa: CASSQKGGEQYF
cdr3_nt: TGTGCCAGCTCTCAGAAGGGGGGAGAGCAGTACTTC

d_call: -
clone_size: many
j_call: TRBJ2-7
v_call: TRBV29-1
cdr3_aa: CSVAYRARYEQYF
cdr3_nt: TGCAGCGTTGCTTACAGGGCACGATACGAGCAGTACTTC

d_call: TRBD1
clone_size: -
j_call: TRBJ2-7
v_call: TRBV11-2
cdr3_aa: CASSSPGTETYEQYF
cdr3_nt: TGTGCCAGCAGCTCCCCCGGGACAGAGACCTACGAGCAGTACTTC

d_call: -
clone_size: many
j_call: TRBJ2-7
v_call: TRBV20-1
cdr3_aa: CSARGLTSYEQYF
cdr3_nt: TGCAGTGCTAGGGGACTTACTTCCTACGAGCAGTACTTC

d_call: TRBD2
clone_size: few
j_call: TRBJ2-1
v_call: TRBV2
cdr3_aa: CARGSGSDSYNEQFF
cdr3_nt: TGTGCCAGGGGTAGCGGGAGTGACTCCTACAATGAGCAGTTCTTC

d_call: -
clone_size: few
j_call: TRBJ2-3
v_call: TRBV5-1
cdr3_aa: CASSFIPGAGTDTQYF
cdr3_nt: TGCGCCAGCAGCTTTATCCCGGGAGCAGGGACAGATACGCAGTATTTT

d_call: -
clone_size: few
j_call: TRBJ2-3
v_call: TRBV29-1
cdr3_aa: CSVDSGRDTQYF
cdr3_nt: TGCAGCGTTGATTCAGGGCGGGATACGCAGTATTTT

d_call: -
clone_size: many
j_call: TRBJ2-1
v_call: TRBV20-1
cdr3_aa: CSAVLVREQFF
cdr3_nt: TGCAGTGCCGTACTAGTACGTGAGCAGTTCTTC

d_call: TRBD2
clone_size: -
j_call: TRBJ2-1
v_call: TRBV20-1
cdr3_aa: CSARRTSGKDNEQFF
cdr3_nt: TGCAGTGCTAGAAGGACTAGCGGGAAGGACAATGAGCAGTTCTTC

d_call: TRBD2
clone_size: many
j_call: TRBJ2-5
v_call: TRBV11-2
cdr3_aa: CASSAPGTNLWYQETQYF
cdr3_nt: TGTGCCAGCAGCGCCCCCGGGACTAACCTTTGGTACCAAGAGACCCAGTACTTC

d_call: TRBD1
clone_size: many
j_call: TRBJ2-2
v_call: TRBV5-1
cdr3_aa: CASRKGQGDFHTGELFF
cdr3_nt: TGCGCCAGCAGGAAGGGACAGGGTGATTTTCACACCGGGGAGCTGTTTTTT

d_call: -
clone_size: many
j_call: TRBJ2-2
v_call: TRBV20-1
cdr3_aa: CSARDQEAGTGELFF
cdr3_nt: TGCAGTGCTAGAGATCAGGAGGCGGGCACCGGGGAGCTGTTTTTT

d_call: TRBD2
clone_size: many
j_call: TRBJ2-2
v_call: TRBV20-1
cdr3_aa: CSARGLAGGTGELFF
cdr3_nt: TGCAGTGCTAGAGGACTAGCGGGAGGTACCGGGGAGCTGTTTTTT

d_call: TRBD2
clone_size: -
j_call: TRBJ2-1
v_call: TRBV7-4
cdr3_aa: CASSLGSSGSDEQFF
cdr3_nt: TGTGCCAGCAGCTTAGGCTCTAGCGGGTCGGATGAGCAGTTCTTC

d_call: TRBD1
clone_size: many
j_call: TRBJ2-7
v_call: TRBV7-9
cdr3_aa: CASSSGQGAGEQYF
cdr3_nt: TGTGCCAGCAGCTCGGGACAGGGGGCAGGAGAGCAGTACTTC